Listed below are T cell receptor beta chains from one sample, sequenced in a study of blood T cell repertoires in COVID-19. Assay used: immunoSEQ multiplex PCR; TCRdb lists only in-frame clones, some missing. The table lists around 200,000 clones, approximately 90% of them singletons. The material sequenced was PBMCs or T cells enriched from blood (not recorded which). These receptors were taken from a woman aged 25 to 39 who had recovered from COVID-19. CDR3s include the opening cysteine and the closing phenylalanine or tryptophan. D genes are given only for firm matches. Only some rows state a clone size, as once, few, many or a class for expanded clones.

d_call j_call v_call clone_size cdr3_aa cdr3_nt
TRBD1 TRBJ1-2 TRBV6-5 - CASSYSMTGGIGYTF TGTGCCAGCAGTTACTCCATGACAGGGGGAATTGGCTACACCTTC
TRBD1 TRBJ2-2 TRBV4-3 - CASSQEFPGTGNTGELFF TGCGCCAGCAGCCAAGAATTCCCCGGGACAGGGAACACCGGGGAGCTGTTTTTT
- TRBJ2-5 TRBV5-6 - CASSSPGTSPETQYF TGTGCCAGCAGCTCGCCCGGGACTTCCCCAGAGACCCAGTACTTC
- TRBJ1-4 TRBV19 - CASSTPGVGEKLFF TGTGCCAGTAGTACACCAGGGGTAGGGGAAAAACTGTTTTTT
- TRBJ1-2 TRBV9 - CASSQTGGPMHYTF TGTGCCAGCAGTCAGACCGGGGGTCCTATGCACTACACCTTC
- TRBJ1-1 TRBV6-5 - CASSFPGQSNTEAFF TGTGCCAGCAGTTTCCCTGGACAGTCGAACACTGAAGCTTTCTTT
- TRBJ1-4 TRBV6-1 - CASSEGGGLGEKLFF TGTGCCAGCAGTGAAGGCGGGGGGTTAGGTGAAAAACTGTTTTTT
TRBD2 TRBJ2-7 TRBV5-1 - CASSLAGGIVGEQYF TGCGCCAGCAGCTTGGCGGGGGGAATTGTCGGCGAGCAGTACTTC
- TRBJ1-6 TRBV5-1 - CASSSHYYEKKDSPLHF TGCGCCAGCAGCTCCCACTATTACGAGAAAAAAGATTCACCCCTCCACTTT
- TRBJ1-1 TRBV7-8 - CASSHDMNTEAFF TGTGCCAGCAGCCACGACATGAACACTGAAGCTTTCTTT
- TRBJ2-5 TRBV9 - CASSVALLASGETQYF TGTGCCAGCAGCGTAGCCCTACTAGCTTCGGGAGAGACCCAGTACTTC
- TRBJ1-5 TRBV2 - CASIVGEGQPQHF TGTGCCAGTATCGTGGGAGAAGGACAGCCCCAGCATTTT
- TRBJ1-5 TRBV19 - CASSMPRGGNQPQHF TGTGCCAGTAGTATGCCGCGCGGGGGCAATCAGCCCCAGCATTTT
TRBD1 TRBJ1-2 TRBV3-1/TRBV3-2 - CASSLGQRYGYTF TGTGCCAGCAGCCTGGGACAGCGTTATGGCTACACCTTC
TRBD2 TRBJ2-5 TRBV4-2 - CASSDPRLAQETQYF TGTGCCAGCAGCGACCCGAGACTAGCTCAAGAGACCCAGTACTTC
TRBD2 TRBJ2-3 TRBV4-2 - CASSRWVARGGADTQYF TGTGCCAGCAGCCGGTGGGTGGCGCGGGGGGGGGCAGATACGCAGTATTTT
- TRBJ1-4 TRBV3-1/TRBV3-2 - CASSSGREKLFF TGTGCCAGCAGCTCGGGAAGGGAAAAACTGTTTTTT
TRBD1 TRBJ2-6 TRBV9 - CASSVPRTGHSGANVLTF TGTGCCAGCAGCGTCCCTAGGACAGGTCACTCTGGGGCCAACGTCCTGACTTTC
- TRBJ1-4 TRBV5-1 - CASSLQVGSSNEKLFF TGCGCCAGCAGCCTCCAAGTCGGGAGCAGTAATGAAAAACTGTTTTTT
- TRBJ1-4 TRBV10-3 - CAIGLGGPNEKLFF TGTGCCATCGGGTTGGGGGGTCCTAATGAAAAACTGTTTTTT
TRBD1 TRBJ1-1 TRBV4-1 few CASSQAGGRRRNTEAFF TGCGCCAGCAGCCAAGCAGGGGGGCGGAGGCGAAACACTGAAGCTTTCTTT
TRBD2 TRBJ2-5 TRBV5-6 - CASSLAGGRGETQYF TGTGCCAGCAGCCTGGCGGGGGGGCGAGGAGAGACCCAGTACTTC
TRBD2 TRBJ2-3 TRBV11-2 few CASSQTSGGAGDTQYF TGTGCCAGCAGCCAGACTAGCGGGGGGGCCGGTGATACGCAGTATTTT
- TRBJ2-7 TRBV9 - CASSVADRTYEQYF TGTGCCAGCAGCGTAGCTGACAGAACCTACGAGCAGTACTTC
TRBD1 TRBJ1-2 TRBV2 - CASRGTGDVNGYTF TGTGCCAGCAGGGGAACAGGGGACGTAAATGGCTACACCTTC
- TRBJ1-5 TRBV6-4 many CASSDSPGGNQPQHF TGTGCCAGCAGTGACTCGCCAGGGGGCAATCAGCCCCAGCATTTT
- TRBJ1-4 TRBV7-2 - CASSPHGTNEKLFF TGTGCCAGCAGCCCTCACGGAACTAATGAAAAACTGTTTTTT
- TRBJ1-1 TRBV7-3 - CASRDKLNTEAFF TGTGCCAGCCGGGACAAGTTGAACACTGAAGCTTTCTTT
TRBD1 TRBJ1-1 TRBV9 - CASRQGMNTEAFF TGTGCCAGCAGACAGGGGATGAACACTGAAGCTTTCTTT
- TRBJ1-1 TRBV6-2/TRBV6-3 - CASSANRAGTEAFF TGTGCCAGCAGTGCAAACAGGGCCGGCACTGAAGCTTTCTTT
- TRBJ1-1 TRBV5-1 - CASSLRGGSSINTEAFF TGCGCCAGCAGCTTGAGGGGGGGCTCGTCCATCAACACTGAAGCTTTCTTT
TRBD1 TRBJ1-1 TRBV29-1 - CSALTGGNTEAFF TGCAGCGCACTGACAGGGGGCAACACTGAAGCTTTCTTT
TRBD1 TRBJ2-7 TRBV7-8 - CASSPSPGQGFYEQYF TGTGCCAGCAGCCCATCTCCCGGACAGGGATTCTACGAGCAGTACTTC
- TRBJ1-2 TRBV18 - CASSPYRVYGYTF TGTGCCAGCTCACCATACAGAGTTTATGGCTACACCTTC
TRBD2 TRBJ2-1 TRBV11-2 once CASSSLRGGVDEQFF TGTGCCAGCAGCTCCCTCCGGGGGGGCGTGGATGAGCAGTTCTTC
- TRBJ1-4 TRBV25-1 few CASSVLGRQGATNEKLFF TGTGCCAGCAGTGTCTTAGGGAGGCAAGGGGCAACTAATGAAAAACTGTTTTTT
- TRBJ1-5 TRBV12-2 - CASPIVPGRLNNQPQHF TGTGCAAGTCCCATAGTTCCTGGGAGATTGAACAATCAGCCCCAGCATTTT
TRBD2 TRBJ2-1 TRBV9 once CASSVRSSGGYNEQFF TGTGCCAGCAGCGTTAGGTCTAGCGGGGGATACAATGAGCAGTTCTTC
- TRBJ1-1 TRBV29-1 - CSAIQGEGTEAFF TGCAGCGCCATACAGGGAGAAGGCACTGAAGCTTTCTTT
TRBD2 TRBJ2-1 TRBV7-2 - CASSLGSGLAGGLNEQFF TGTGCCAGCAGCTTAGGTTCGGGACTAGCGGGGGGGCTTAATGAGCAGTTCTTC
- TRBJ1-3 TRBV6-5 - CASSPDVGARNTIYF TGTGCCAGCAGTCCCGACGTGGGGGCCCGAAACACCATATATTTT
- TRBJ1-1 TRBV5-6 - CASSFPSGNTEAFF TGTGCCAGCAGCTTCCCATCGGGGAACACTGAAGCTTTCTTT